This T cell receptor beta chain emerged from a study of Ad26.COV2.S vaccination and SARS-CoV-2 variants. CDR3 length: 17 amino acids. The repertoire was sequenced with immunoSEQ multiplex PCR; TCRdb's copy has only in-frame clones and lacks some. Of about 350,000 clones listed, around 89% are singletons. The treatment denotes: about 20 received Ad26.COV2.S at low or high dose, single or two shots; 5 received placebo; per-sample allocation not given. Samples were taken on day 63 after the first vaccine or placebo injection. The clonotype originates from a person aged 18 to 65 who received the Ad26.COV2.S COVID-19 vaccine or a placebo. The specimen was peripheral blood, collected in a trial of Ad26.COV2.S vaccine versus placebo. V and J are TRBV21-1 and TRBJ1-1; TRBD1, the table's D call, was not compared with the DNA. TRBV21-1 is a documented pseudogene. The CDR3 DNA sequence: TGTGCCAGCAGCGGCCCCCGGGACAGGGCTCAGAACACTGAAGCTTTCTTT. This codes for CASSGPRDRAQNTEAFF.